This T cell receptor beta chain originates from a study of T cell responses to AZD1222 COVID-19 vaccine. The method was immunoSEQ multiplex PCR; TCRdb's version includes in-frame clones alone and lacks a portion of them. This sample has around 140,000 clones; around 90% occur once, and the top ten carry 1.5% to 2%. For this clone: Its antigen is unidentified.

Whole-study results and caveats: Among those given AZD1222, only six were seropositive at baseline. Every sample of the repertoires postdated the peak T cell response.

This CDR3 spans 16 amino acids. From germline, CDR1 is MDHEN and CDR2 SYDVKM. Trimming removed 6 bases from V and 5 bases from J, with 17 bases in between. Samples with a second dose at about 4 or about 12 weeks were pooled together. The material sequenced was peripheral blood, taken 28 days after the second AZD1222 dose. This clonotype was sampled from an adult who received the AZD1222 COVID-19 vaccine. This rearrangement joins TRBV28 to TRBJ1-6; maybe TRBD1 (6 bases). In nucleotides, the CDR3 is TGTGCCAGCAGCAATCTCCAGGGGTCCAATAATTCACCCCTCCACTTT. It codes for CASSNLQGSNNSPLHF.